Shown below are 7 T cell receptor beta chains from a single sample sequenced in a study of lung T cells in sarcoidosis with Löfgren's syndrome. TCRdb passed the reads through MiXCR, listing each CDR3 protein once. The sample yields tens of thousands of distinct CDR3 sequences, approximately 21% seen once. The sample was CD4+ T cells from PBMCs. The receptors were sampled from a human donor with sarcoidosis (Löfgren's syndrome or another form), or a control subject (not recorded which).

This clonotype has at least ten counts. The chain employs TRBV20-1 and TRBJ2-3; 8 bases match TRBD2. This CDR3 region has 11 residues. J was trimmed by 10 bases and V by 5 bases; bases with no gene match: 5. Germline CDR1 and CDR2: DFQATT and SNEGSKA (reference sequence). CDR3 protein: CSAHTGGAQYF. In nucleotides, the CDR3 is TGCAGTGCTCATACCGGGGGGGCGCAGTATTTT.

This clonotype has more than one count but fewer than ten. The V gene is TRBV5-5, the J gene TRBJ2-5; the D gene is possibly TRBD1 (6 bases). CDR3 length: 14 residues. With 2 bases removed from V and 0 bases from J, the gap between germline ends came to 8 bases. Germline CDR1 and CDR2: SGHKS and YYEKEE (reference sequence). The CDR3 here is CASSFRQDQETQYF. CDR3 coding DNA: TGTGCCAGCAGCTTTAGACAGGACCAAGAGACCCAGTACTTC.

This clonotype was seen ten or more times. The CDR3 region is CASSGDSAQPQHF. The CDR3 bases are TGTGCCAGCAGTGGGGACAGCGCGCAGCCCCAGCATTTT. The rearrangement joins TRBV2 to TRBJ1-5; 7 nucleotides line up with TRBD1. V gave up 4 bases and J gave up 7 bases; unmatched junction bases: 4. The CDR3 has 13 residues. Germline V CDR1 and CDR2: SNHLY, FYNNEI.

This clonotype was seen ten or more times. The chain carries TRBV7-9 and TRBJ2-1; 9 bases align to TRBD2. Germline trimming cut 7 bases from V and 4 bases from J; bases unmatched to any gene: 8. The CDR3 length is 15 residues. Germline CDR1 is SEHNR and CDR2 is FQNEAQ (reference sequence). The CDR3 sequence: CASTVASGVYNEQFF. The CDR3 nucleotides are TGTGCCAGCACCGTTGCTAGCGGGGTTTACAATGAGCAGTTCTTC.

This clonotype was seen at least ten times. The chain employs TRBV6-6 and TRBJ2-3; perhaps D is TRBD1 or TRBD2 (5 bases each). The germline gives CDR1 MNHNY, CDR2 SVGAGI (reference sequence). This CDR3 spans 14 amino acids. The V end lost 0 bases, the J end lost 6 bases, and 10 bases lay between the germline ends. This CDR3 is CASSYSSREDTQYF. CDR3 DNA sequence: TGTGCCAGCAGTTACTCTTCCAGGGAGGATACGCAGTATTTT.

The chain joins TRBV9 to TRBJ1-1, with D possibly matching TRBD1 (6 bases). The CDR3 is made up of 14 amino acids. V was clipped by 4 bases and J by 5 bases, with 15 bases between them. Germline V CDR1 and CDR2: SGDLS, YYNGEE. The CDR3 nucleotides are TGTGCCAGCAGCCCTCTTACAGGGAGAACTGAAGCTTTCTTT. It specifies CASSPLTGRTEAFF.

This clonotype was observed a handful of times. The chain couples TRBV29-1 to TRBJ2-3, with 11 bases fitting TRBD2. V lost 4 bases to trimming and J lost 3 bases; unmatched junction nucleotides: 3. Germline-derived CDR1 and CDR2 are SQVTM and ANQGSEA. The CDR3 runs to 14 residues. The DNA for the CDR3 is TGCAGCGTTGGGGCTAGCGGGAGGACAGATACGCAGTATTTT. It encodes CSVGASGRTDTQYF.